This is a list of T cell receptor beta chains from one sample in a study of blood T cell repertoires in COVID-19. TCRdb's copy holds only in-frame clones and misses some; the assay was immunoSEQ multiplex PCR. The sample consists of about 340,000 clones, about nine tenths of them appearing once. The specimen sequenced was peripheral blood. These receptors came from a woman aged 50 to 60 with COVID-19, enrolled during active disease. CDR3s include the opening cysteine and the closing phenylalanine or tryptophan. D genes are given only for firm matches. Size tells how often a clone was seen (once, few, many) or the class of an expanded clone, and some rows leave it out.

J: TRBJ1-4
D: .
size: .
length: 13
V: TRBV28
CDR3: CASLGQLNEKLFF
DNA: TGTGCCAGCCTAGGACAGCTTAATGAAAAACTGTTTTTT

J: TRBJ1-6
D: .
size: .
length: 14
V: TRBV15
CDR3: CATSSLQNNSPLHF
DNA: TGTGCCACCAGCTCTTTACAGAATAATTCACCCCTCCACTTT

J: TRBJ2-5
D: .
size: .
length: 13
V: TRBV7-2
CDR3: CASILGQWETQYF
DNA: TGTGCCAGCATCTTGGGGCAGTGGGAGACCCAGTACTTC

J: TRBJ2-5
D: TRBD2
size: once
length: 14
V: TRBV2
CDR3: CASSVGGGQETQYF
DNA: TGTGCCAGCAGTGTGGGCGGGGGCCAAGAGACCCAGTACTTC

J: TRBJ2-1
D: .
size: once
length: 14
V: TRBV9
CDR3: CASSVAQAINEQFF
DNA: TGTGCCAGCAGCGTAGCTCAGGCAATAAATGAGCAGTTCTTC

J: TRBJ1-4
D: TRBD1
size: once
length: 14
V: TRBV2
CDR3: CASSIRGREKKLFF
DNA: TGTGCCAGCAGTATAAGGGGGCGCGAGAAAAAACTGTTTTTT

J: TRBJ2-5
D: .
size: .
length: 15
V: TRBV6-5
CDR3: CASNFWSVRVETQYF
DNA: TGTGCCAGCAACTTTTGGAGCGTCAGGGTTGAGACCCAGTACTTC

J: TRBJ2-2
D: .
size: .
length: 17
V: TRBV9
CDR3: CASSVSLVGHNTGELFF
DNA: TGTGCCAGCAGCGTATCCTTGGTAGGACACAACACCGGGGAGCTGTTTTTT

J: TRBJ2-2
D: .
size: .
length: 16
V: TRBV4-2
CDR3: CASSQGVGGVTGELFF
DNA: TGTGCCAGCAGCCAAGGCGTAGGGGGAGTCACCGGGGAGCTGTTTTTT

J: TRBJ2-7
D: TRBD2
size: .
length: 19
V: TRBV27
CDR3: CASSFLYGRATSTLYEQYF
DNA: TGTGCCAGCAGTTTTCTCTACGGGAGGGCCACTTCCACCCTCTACGAGCAGTACTTC

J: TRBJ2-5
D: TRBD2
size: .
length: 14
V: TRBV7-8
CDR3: CASSRGGPQETQYF
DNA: TGTGCCAGCAGTAGGGGAGGGCCGCAAGAGACCCAGTACTTC

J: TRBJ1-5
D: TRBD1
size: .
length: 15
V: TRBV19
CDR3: CASSQPQGRGQPQHF
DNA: TGTGCCAGTAGCCAACCACAGGGGAGAGGCCAGCCCCAGCATTTT

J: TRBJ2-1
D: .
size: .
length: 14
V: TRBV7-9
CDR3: CASEQGALYNEQFF
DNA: TGTGCCAGCGAACAAGGGGCACTCTACAATGAGCAGTTCTTC

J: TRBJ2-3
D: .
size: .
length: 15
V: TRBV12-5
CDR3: CASGLGPKGGDTQYF
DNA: TGTGCTAGTGGTTTGGGACCCAAAGGGGGAGATACGCAGTATTTT

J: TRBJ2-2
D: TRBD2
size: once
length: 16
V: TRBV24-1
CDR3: CATSDDSGINTGELFF
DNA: TGTGCCACCAGTGATGACAGCGGGATAAACACCGGGGAGCTGTTTTTT

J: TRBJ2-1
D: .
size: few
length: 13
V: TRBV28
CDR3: CASSSIPINEQFF
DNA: TGTGCCAGCAGTTCCATCCCCATCAATGAGCAGTTCTTC

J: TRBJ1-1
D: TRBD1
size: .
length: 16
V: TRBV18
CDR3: CASSPRLTGEGTEAFF
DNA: TGTGCCAGCTCACCACGGTTAACAGGGGAAGGCACTGAAGCTTTCTTT

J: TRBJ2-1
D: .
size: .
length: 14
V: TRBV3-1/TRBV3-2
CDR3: CASSHTNVYNEQFF
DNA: TGTGCCAGCAGCCATACTAACGTTTACAATGAGCAGTTCTTC

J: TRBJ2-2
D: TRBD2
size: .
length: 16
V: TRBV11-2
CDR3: CASSRLAGEGTGELFF
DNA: TGTGCCAGCAGCCGACTAGCGGGAGAGGGTACCGGGGAGCTGTTTTTT

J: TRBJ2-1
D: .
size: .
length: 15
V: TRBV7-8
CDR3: CASSFRLWRNNEQFF
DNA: TGTGCCAGCAGCTTCCGGCTTTGGCGGAACAATGAGCAGTTCTTC

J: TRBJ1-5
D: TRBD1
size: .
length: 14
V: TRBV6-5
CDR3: CASKRQGDNQPQHF
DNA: TGTGCCAGCAAGAGACAGGGGGACAATCAGCCCCAGCATTTT

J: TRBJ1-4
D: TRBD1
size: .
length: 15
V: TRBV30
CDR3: CAWSVGEGGGEKLFF
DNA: TGTGCCTGGAGTGTAGGAGAAGGGGGCGGTGAAAAACTGTTTTTT

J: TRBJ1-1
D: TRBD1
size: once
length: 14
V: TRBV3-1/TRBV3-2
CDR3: CASSPGQGNTEAFF
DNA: TGTGCCAGCAGCCCGGGACAGGGGAACACTGAAGCTTTCTTT

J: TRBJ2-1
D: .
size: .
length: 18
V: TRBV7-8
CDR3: CASSLFSQTPLSYNEQFF
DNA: TGTGCCAGCAGCTTATTTTCCCAGACACCCCTTTCCTACAATGAGCAGTTCTTC

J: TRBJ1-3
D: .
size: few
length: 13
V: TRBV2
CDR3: CASAGYSGNTIYF
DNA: TGTGCCAGTGCAGGGTATTCTGGAAACACCATATATTTT

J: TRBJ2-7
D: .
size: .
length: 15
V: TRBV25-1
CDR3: CASSGVGVSSYEQYF
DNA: TGTGCCAGCAGCGGGGTGGGCGTGAGCTCCTACGAGCAGTACTTC

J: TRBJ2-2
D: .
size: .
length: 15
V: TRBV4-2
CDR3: CASSQERGNTGELFF
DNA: TGTGCCAGCAGCCAGGAACGAGGGAACACCGGGGAGCTGTTTTTT

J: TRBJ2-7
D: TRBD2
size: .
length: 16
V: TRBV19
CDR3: CASSIRGLAGVSEQYF
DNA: TGTGCCAGTAGTATCCGCGGACTAGCGGGAGTTAGCGAGCAGTACTTC

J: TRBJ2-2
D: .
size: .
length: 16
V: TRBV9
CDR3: CASSDGGSANTGELFF
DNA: TGTGCCAGCAGCGATGGGGGCAGCGCGAACACCGGGGAGCTGTTTTTT

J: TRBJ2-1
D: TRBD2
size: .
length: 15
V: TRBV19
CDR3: CASNPAGGPYNEQFF
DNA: TGTGCCAGTAATCCAGCGGGAGGCCCTTACAATGAGCAGTTCTTC

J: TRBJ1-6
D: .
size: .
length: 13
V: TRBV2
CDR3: CARGQGNNSPLHF
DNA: TGTGCAAGAGGACAAGGCAATAATTCACCCCTCCACTTT

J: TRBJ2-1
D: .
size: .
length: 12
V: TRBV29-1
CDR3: CSLRHSYNEQFF
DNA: TGCAGCCTACGACACTCCTACAATGAGCAGTTCTTC

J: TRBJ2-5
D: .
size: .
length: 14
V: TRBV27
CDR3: CASSLMRRAETQYF
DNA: TGTGCCAGCAGTTTAATGCGGCGGGCAGAGACCCAGTACTTC

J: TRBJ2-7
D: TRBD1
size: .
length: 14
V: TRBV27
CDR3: CASRGQLTTYEQYF
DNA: TGTGCCAGCAGGGGACAGCTAACCACCTACGAGCAGTACTTC

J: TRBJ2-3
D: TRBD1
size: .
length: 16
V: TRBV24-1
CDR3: CATSDPTGNRADTQYF
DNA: TGTGCCACCAGTGATCCGACAGGGAATCGGGCAGATACGCAGTATTTT

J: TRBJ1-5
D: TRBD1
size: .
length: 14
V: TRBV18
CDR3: CASSTGGRDQPQHF
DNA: TGTGCCAGCTCGACAGGGGGCAGGGATCAGCCCCAGCATTTT

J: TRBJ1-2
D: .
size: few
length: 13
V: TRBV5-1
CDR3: CASSPRGNYGYTF
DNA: TGCGCCAGCAGTCCGAGAGGAAACTATGGCTACACCTTC

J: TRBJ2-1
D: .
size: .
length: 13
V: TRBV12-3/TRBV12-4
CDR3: CASSLRMRNEQFF
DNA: TGTGCCAGCAGTTTAAGAATGCGCAATGAGCAGTTCTTC

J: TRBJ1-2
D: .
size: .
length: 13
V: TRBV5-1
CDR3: CASSFPRGDGYTF
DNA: TGCGCCAGCAGCTTTCCTAGGGGTGATGGCTACACCTTC

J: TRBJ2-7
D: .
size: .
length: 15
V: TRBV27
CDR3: CASSFQGGPPYEQYF
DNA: TGTGCCAGCAGTTTCCAAGGGGGACCACCCTACGAGCAGTACTTC

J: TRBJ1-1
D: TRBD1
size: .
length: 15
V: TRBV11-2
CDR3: CASSRNLQGGTEAFF
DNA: TGTGCCAGCAGTAGGAACCTGCAGGGGGGCACTGAAGCTTTCTTT

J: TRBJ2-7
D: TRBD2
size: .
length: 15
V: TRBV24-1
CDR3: CATSDGAGGPNEQYF
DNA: TGTGCCACCAGTGATGGAGCGGGAGGGCCTAACGAGCAGTACTTC

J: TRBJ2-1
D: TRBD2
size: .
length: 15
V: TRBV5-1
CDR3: CASSLSGGSYNEQFF
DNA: TGCGCCAGCAGCTTATCGGGGGGCTCCTACAATGAGCAGTTCTTC

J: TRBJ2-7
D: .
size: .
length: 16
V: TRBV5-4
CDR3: CASSLALARGTYEQYF
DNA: TGTGCCAGCAGCTTGGCCTTGGCCAGGGGCACCTACGAGCAGTACTTC

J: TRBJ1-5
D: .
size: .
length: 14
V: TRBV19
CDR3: CASRLTGGNQPQHF
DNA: TGTGCCAGTAGACTGACCGGAGGCAATCAGCCCCAGCATTTT

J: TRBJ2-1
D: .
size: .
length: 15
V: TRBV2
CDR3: CASRATGVSYNEQFF
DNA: TGTGCCAGCAGGGCAACGGGAGTAAGCTACAATGAGCAGTTCTTC

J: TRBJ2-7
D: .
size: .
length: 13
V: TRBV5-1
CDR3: CASSESDNYEQYF
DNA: TGCGCCAGCAGCGAATCGGACAACTACGAGCAGTACTTC